Listed below are T cell receptor beta chains from one sample, sequenced in a study of OX40 agonist ivuxolimab in advanced cancers. The assay was immunoSEQ multiplex PCR, and TCRdb's table has in-frame clones only and misses some. The table lists almost 90,000 clones, approximately 87% of them singletons, with around 1.6% in the top ten. This sample comprised CD4+ or CD8+ T cells sorted from blood, obtained in a trial of the OX40 agonist ivuxolimab. All receptors come from an adult with an advanced solid tumor such as melanoma, head and neck, liver or kidney cancer. Both conserved end residues are part of each CDR3. A D gene is named only where the DNA matches it firmly. Size is omitted from some rows. Given values are once, few, many or a class for expanded clones.

V	size	D	J	CDR3	DNA
TRBV2	few	NA	TRBJ1-1	CASSARLLNTEAFF	TGTGCCAGCAGTGCCAGACTGTTGAACACTGAAGCTTTCTTT
TRBV7-6	once	TRBD2	TRBJ2-1	CASSFTSGGNNEQFF	TGTGCCAGCAGCTTCACTAGCGGGGGTAACAATGAGCAGTTCTTC
TRBV6-1	NA	TRBD1	TRBJ2-5	CATRDRGQETQYF	TGTGCCACCCGGGACAGGGGGCAGGAGACCCAGTACTTC
TRBV27	NA	NA	TRBJ1-2	CASRTALGAPGRGYTF	TGTGCCAGCAGGACTGCCCTGGGGGCTCCCGGGCGGGGCTACACCTTC
TRBV11-2	once	TRBD1	TRBJ1-1	CASSLGQGSVNTEAFF	TGTGCCAGCAGCCTCGGACAGGGATCGGTTAACACTGAAGCTTTCTTT
TRBV7-6	NA	TRBD2	TRBJ2-1	CASSPVAGTRNEQFF	TGTGCCAGCAGCCCCGTAGCGGGCACCCGGAATGAGCAGTTCTTC
TRBV15	few	NA	TRBJ1-2	CATSPFGGLDYGYTF	TGTGCCACCAGCCCTTTTGGGGGGTTAGACTATGGCTACACCTTC
TRBV5-4	NA	NA	TRBJ1-4	CASSPSGSTRANEKLFF	TGTGCCAGCAGCCCCTCTGGTTCGACCCGGGCTAATGAAAAACTGTTTTTT
TRBV19	once	TRBD1	TRBJ1-5	CASGTGRAQPQHF	TGTGCCAGTGGGACAGGGAGAGCCCAGCCCCAGCATTTT
TRBV7-2	NA	NA	TRBJ2-2	CASSLRGRGSLNTGELFF	TGTGCCAGCAGCCTACGGGGCAGGGGCAGTTTGAACACCGGGGAGCTGTTTTTT
TRBV11-3	NA	NA	TRBJ2-1	CASSLTRGGNEQFF	TGTGCCAGCAGCCTAACGAGGGGGGGTAATGAGCAGTTCTTC
TRBV25-1	NA	TRBD1	TRBJ1-1	CASSETGGTEAFF	TGTGCCAGCAGTGAGACAGGGGGCACTGAAGCTTTCTTT
TRBV6-6	NA	NA	TRBJ2-5	CASRRGEETQYF	TGTGCCAGCAGGCGTGGGGAAGAGACCCAGTACTTC
TRBV27	NA	TRBD1	TRBJ1-2	CASSLMGDSYGYTF	TGTGCCAGCAGTTTGATGGGGGACAGCTATGGCTACACCTTC
TRBV27	NA	TRBD1	TRBJ1-1	CASSSTQGASPEAFF	TGTGCCAGCAGTTCAACACAGGGGGCGAGCCCTGAAGCTTTCTTT
TRBV12-5	NA	TRBD2	TRBJ2-1	CASGFTTSGADDEQFF	TGTGCTAGTGGTTTTACAACTAGCGGGGCAGACGATGAGCAGTTCTTC
TRBV5-8	NA	TRBD1	TRBJ1-2	CASSLGQGNYGYTF	TGTGCCAGCAGCTTGGGACAGGGGAACTATGGCTACACCTTC
TRBV18	NA	TRBD1	TRBJ2-7	CASSPPTGLYEQYF	TGTGCCAGCTCACCACCGACAGGGCTCTACGAGCAGTACTTC
TRBV5-8	NA	NA	TRBJ1-5	CASSLAGNDQPQHF	TGTGCCAGCAGCTTGGCAGGAAATGATCAGCCCCAGCATTTT
TRBV20-1	NA	NA	TRBJ1-5	CSSGGNQPQHF	TGCAGCTCAGGGGGCAATCAGCCCCAGCATTTT
TRBV19	NA	NA	TRBJ1-3	CASSNTGTFSGNTIYF	TGTGCCAGTAGTAACACGGGAACGTTCTCTGGAAACACCATATATTTT
TRBV18	NA	NA	TRBJ2-1	CASSSGGESRNEQFF	TGTGCCAGCTCCTCAGGGGGGGAGAGTCGCAATGAGCAGTTCTTC
TRBV6-5	few	NA	TRBJ1-5	CASRRDQRIGQPQHF	TGTGCCAGCAGGCGGGACCAACGAATCGGTCAGCCCCAGCATTTT
TRBV7-2	many	TRBD2	TRBJ2-7	CASSSQRGGSYEQYF	TGTGCCAGCAGCTCGCAGCGGGGGGGTTCCTACGAGCAGTACTTC
TRBV23-1	NA	NA	TRBJ1-6	CASSQSWEGPYDSPLHF	TGCGCCAGCAGTCAATCGTGGGAAGGGCCCTATGATTCACCCCTCCACTTT
TRBV27	NA	NA	TRBJ1-2	CASSPREGRYGYTF	TGTGCCAGCAGTCCCCGGGAGGGGAGGTATGGCTACACCTTC
TRBV18	NA	TRBD1	TRBJ2-2	CASSPLGTGVGGELFF	TGTGCCAGCTCACCACTCGGGACAGGGGTCGGCGGGGAGCTGTTTTTT
TRBV5-6	NA	NA	TRBJ2-3	CASSLRPTSTDTQYF	TGTGCCAGCAGCCTTCGACCGACCAGCACAGATACGCAGTATTTT
TRBV15	NA	NA	TRBJ1-2	CATSRDLRTAPYGYTF	TGTGCCACCAGCAGAGATCTTAGGACAGCCCCCTATGGCTACACCTTC
TRBV29-1	NA	NA	TRBJ2-7	CSAGLRGAEQYF	TGCAGCGCAGGACTAAGAGGGGCCGAGCAGTACTTC
TRBV7-2	NA	TRBD2	TRBJ2-3	CASSLRLAGSTDTQYF	TGTGCCAGCAGCTTAAGACTAGCGGGTAGCACAGATACGCAGTATTTT
TRBV4-1	NA	NA	TRBJ1-2	CASSQDPGSHYGYTF	TGCGCCAGCAGCCAAGATCCCGGGTCTCACTATGGCTACACCTTC
TRBV2	few	NA	TRBJ2-3	CASILTDTQYF	TGTGCCAGCATCCTCACAGATACGCAGTATTTT
TRBV10-3	NA	TRBD1	TRBJ1-4	CAISESGTAGEKLFF	TGTGCCATCAGTGAGTCGGGGACAGCAGGGGAAAAACTGTTTTTT
TRBV6-5	once	NA	TRBJ1-1	CASSSQPGRGNTEAFF	TGTGCCAGCAGTTCCCAACCAGGGAGGGGGAACACTGAAGCTTTCTTT
TRBV6-5	NA	TRBD1	TRBJ1-2	CASRKDRGTGYTF	TGTGCCAGCAGGAAAGACAGGGGAACTGGCTACACCTTC
TRBV19	NA	TRBD2	TRBJ2-1	CASYSGRVGSYNEQFF	TGTGCCAGTTATAGCGGGAGGGTCGGTTCCTACAATGAGCAGTTCTTC
TRBV9	NA	TRBD2	TRBJ2-3	CASSVEGVAGVRITDTQYF	TGTGCCAGCAGCGTAGAAGGGGTAGCGGGAGTCCGAATCACAGATACGCAGTATTTT
TRBV19	NA	NA	TRBJ2-6	CASSTGSGSGANVLTF	TGTGCCAGTAGTACAGGGTCAGGGTCTGGGGCCAACGTCCTGACTTTC
TRBV12-2	NA	NA	TRBJ2-2	CASRLAGTANTGELFF	TGTGCAAGTCGCTTAGCCGGGACAGCGAACACCGGGGAGCTGTTTTTT
TRBV5-5	NA	TRBD1	TRBJ1-2	CASSLTGDYGYTF	TGTGCCAGCAGCTTGACAGGGGACTATGGCTACACCTTC
TRBV4-1	NA	NA	TRBJ1-6	CASSPRQSSSYNSPLHF	TGCGCCAGCAGCCCGCGACAGTCGAGCTCCTATAATTCACCCCTCCACTTT
TRBV5-4	once	NA	TRBJ1-1	CASIKKGGGLNTEAFF	TGTGCCAGCATCAAAAAGGGGGGAGGGCTGAACACTGAAGCTTTCTTT
TRBV6-6	NA	NA	TRBJ1-3	CASRGPSGNTIYF	TGTGCCAGCAGGGGTCCCTCTGGAAACACCATATATTTT
TRBV7-6	NA	NA	TRBJ2-2	CASSQKDFPGELFF	TGTGCCAGCAGCCAAAAGGATTTCCCCGGGGAGCTGTTTTTT
TRBV7-9	NA	NA	TRBJ1-1	CASSLESVNTEAFF	TGTGCCAGCAGCTTAGAGTCAGTTAACACTGAAGCTTTCTTT
TRBV18	NA	NA	TRBJ2-2	CASSPQNTGELFF	TGTGCCAGCTCACCACAGAACACCGGGGAGCTGTTTTTT
TRBV7-3	NA	NA	TRBJ2-3	CASSLMASSTDTQYF	TGTGCCAGCAGCTTAATGGCCTCTAGCACAGATACGCAGTATTTT
TRBV9	NA	NA	TRBJ2-3	CASSVGWAGDTQYF	TGTGCCAGCAGCGTAGGGTGGGCGGGAGATACGCAGTATTTT
TRBV4-3	NA	NA	TRBJ2-2	CASSQNTGELFF	TGCGCCAGCAGCCAGAACACCGGGGAGCTGTTTTTT
TRBV7-2	NA	NA	TRBJ1-5	CASSVSRNQPQHF	TGTGCCAGCAGCGTAAGCAGGAATCAGCCCCAGCATTTT
TRBV5-4	NA	TRBD1	TRBJ2-3	CASSYPGTGSTDTQYF	TGTGCCAGCAGTTACCCCGGGACAGGGTCCACAGATACGCAGTATTTT
TRBV28	NA	TRBD1	TRBJ2-5	CASKKGQAEETQYF	TGTGCCAGCAAAAAAGGACAGGCAGAAGAGACCCAGTACTTC
TRBV6-6	NA	NA	TRBJ2-2	CASMVGNTGELFF	TGTGCCAGCATGGTAGGGAACACCGGGGAGCTGTTTTTT
TRBV5-1	NA	NA	TRBJ1-1	CASSFTGPPNTEAFF	TGCGCCAGCAGCTTCACAGGGCCCCCGAACACTGAAGCTTTCTTT
TRBV29-1	NA	NA	TRBJ2-1	CSVGQLIYNEQFF	TGCAGCGTTGGGCAGCTAATTTACAATGAGCAGTTCTTC
TRBV4-2	NA	TRBD2	TRBJ2-3	CASSQDPASGGADTQYF	TGTGCCAGCAGCCAAGATCCCGCTAGCGGGGGGGCAGATACGCAGTATTTT